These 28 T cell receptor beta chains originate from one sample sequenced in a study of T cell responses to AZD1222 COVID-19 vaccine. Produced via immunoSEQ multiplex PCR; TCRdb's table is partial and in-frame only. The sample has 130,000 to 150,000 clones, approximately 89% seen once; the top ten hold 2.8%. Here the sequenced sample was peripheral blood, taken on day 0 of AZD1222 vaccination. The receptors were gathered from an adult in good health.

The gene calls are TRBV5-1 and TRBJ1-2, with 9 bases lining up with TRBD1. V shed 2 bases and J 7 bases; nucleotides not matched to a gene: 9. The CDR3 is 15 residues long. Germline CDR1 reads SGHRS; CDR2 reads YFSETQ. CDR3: CASSFDKQGAGGYTF. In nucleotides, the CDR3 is TGCGCCAGCAGCTTCGACAAACAGGGGGCGGGTGGCTACACCTTC.

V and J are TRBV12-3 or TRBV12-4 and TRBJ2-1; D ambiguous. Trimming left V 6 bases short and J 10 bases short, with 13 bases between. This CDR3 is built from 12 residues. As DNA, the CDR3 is TGTGCCAGCAGAACGGTACCACAAGAGCAGTTCTTC. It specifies CASRTVPQEQFF.

CDR3 nucleotides: TGTGCCAGCAGCTTCGCGGGGGGGCGGGAGCAGTACTTC. Protein product: CASSFAGGREQYF. The chain combines TRBV7-9 with TRBJ2-7; 9 bases match TRBD2. The CDR3 contains 13 residues. CDR1 SEHNR and CDR2 FQNEAQ come from the germline V gene (reference sequence). V shed 3 bases, J shed 7 bases, and the junction held 4 bases outside the gene matches.

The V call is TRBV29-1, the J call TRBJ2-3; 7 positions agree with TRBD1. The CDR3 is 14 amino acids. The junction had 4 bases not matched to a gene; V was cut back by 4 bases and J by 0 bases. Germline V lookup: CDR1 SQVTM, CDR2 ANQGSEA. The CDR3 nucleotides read TGCAGCGTTGGTGGGACAGACAGCACAGATACGCAGTATTTT. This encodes CSVGGTDSTDTQYF.

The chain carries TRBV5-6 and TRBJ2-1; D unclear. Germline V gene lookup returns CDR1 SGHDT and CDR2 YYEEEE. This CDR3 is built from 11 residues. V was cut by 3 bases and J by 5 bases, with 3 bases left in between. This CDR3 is CASSWDNEQFF. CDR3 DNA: TGTGCCAGCAGCTGGGACAATGAGCAGTTCTTC.

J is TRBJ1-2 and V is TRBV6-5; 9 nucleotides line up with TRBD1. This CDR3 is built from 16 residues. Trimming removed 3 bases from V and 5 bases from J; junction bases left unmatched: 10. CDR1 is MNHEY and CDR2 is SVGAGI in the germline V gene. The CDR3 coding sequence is TGTGCCAGCAGTTATCCTCTGGGACAGGGTAATTATGGCTACACCTTC. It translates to CASSYPLGQGNYGYTF.

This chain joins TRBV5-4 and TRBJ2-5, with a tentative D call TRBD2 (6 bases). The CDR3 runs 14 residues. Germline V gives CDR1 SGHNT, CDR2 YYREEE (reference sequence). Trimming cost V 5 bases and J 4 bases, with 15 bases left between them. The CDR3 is CASRNPAGGETQYF. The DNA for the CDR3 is TGTGCCAGCAGGAACCCGGCCGGGGGAGAGACCCAGTACTTC.

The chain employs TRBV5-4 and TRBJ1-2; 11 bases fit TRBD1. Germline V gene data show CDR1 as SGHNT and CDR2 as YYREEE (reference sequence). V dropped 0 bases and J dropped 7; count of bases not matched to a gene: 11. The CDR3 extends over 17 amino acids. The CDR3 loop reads CASSLGWVRTGGRGYTF. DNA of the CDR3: TGTGCCAGCAGCTTGGGGTGGGTCCGGACAGGGGGCCGTGGCTACACCTTC.

The CDR3 coding sequence is TGTGCCAGCAGGGGAGCGGACAATCAGCCCCAGCATTTT. Translation: CASRGADNQPQHF. The chain recombines TRBV12-3 or TRBV12-4 with TRBJ1-5, with D unresolved. The length of the CDR3 is 13 residues. V was clipped by 6 bases and J by 3 bases, with 9 bases between them.

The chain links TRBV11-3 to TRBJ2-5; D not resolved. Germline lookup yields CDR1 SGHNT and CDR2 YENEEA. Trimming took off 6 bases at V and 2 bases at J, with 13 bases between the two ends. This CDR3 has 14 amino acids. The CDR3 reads CASSDIWGQETQYF. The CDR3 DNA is TGTGCCAGCAGTGACATTTGGGGACAAGAGACCCAGTACTTC.

The chain's CDR3 is CATKPAGVSTGELFF. In DNA form, the CDR3 reads TGTGCCACCAAGCCAGCGGGGGTTAGCACCGGGGAGCTGTTTTTT. The rearrangement joins TRBV5-4 to TRBJ2-2; TRBD2 matches at 8 bases. Trimming removed 9 bases from V and 4 bases from J; junction bases left unmatched: 11. Germline assignment: CDR1 SGHNT and CDR2 YYREEE (reference sequence). This CDR3 has 15 residues.

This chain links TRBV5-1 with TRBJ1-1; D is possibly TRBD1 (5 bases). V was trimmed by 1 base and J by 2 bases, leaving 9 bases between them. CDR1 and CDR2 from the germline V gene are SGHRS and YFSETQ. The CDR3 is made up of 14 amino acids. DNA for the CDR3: TGCGCCAGCAGCTTGATCGGGGCCAACACTGAAGCTTTCTTT. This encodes CASSLIGANTEAFF. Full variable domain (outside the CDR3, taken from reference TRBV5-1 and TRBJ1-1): KAGVTQTPRYLIKTRGQQVTLSCSPISGHRSVSWYQQTPGQGLQFLFEYFSETQRNKGNFPGRFSGRQFSNSRSEMNVSTLELGDSALYLCASSLIGANTEAFFGQGTRLTVV.

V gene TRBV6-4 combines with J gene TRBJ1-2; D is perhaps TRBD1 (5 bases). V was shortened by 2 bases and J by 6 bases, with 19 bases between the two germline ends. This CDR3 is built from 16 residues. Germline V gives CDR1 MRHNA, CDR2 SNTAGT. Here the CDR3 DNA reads TGTGCCAGCAGTGACGAGTCCGGGGGACCGTTCCATGGCTACACCTTC. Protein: CASSDESGGPFHGYTF.

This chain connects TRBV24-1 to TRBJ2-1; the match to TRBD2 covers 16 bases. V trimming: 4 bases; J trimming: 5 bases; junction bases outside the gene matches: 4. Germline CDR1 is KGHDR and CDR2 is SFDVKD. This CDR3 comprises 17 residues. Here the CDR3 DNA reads TGTGCCACCAGTGACAGGGGACTAGCGGGAGGGGACAATGAGCAGTTCTTC. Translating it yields CATSDRGLAGGDNEQFF.

CDR3 sequence (DNA): TGCAGTGCTAGTAGGTTGCGCAGCACTGAAGCTTTCTTT. Its protein product is CSASRLRSTEAFF. V usage is TRBV20-1 and J usage is TRBJ1-1, with D hard to call. Trimming cost V 3 bases and J 4 bases, with 12 bases left between them. In germline, CDR1 is DFQATT, CDR2 SNEGSKA (reference sequence). CDR3 length: 13 residues.

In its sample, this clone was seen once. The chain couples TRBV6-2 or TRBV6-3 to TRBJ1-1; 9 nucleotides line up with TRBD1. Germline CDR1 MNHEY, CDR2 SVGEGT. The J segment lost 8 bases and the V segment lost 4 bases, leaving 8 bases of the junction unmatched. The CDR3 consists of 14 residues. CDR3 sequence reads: CASSLNRGQWEAFF. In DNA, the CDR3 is TGTGCCAGCAGTTTAAACAGGGGGCAGTGGGAAGCTTTCTTT.

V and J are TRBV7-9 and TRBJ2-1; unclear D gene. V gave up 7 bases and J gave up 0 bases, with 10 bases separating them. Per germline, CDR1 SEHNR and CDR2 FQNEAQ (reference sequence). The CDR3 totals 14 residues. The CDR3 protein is CASTGRTSYNEQFF. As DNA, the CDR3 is TGTGCCAGCACCGGTCGGACCTCCTACAATGAGCAGTTCTTC.

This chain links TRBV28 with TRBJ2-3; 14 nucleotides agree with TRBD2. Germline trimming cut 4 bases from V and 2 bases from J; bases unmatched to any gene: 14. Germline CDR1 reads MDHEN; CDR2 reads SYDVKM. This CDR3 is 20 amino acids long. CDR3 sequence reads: CASSSYILRTSGGPTDTQYF. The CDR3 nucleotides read TGTGCCAGCAGTTCCTATATACTACGGACTAGCGGGGGGCCCACAGATACGCAGTATTTT.

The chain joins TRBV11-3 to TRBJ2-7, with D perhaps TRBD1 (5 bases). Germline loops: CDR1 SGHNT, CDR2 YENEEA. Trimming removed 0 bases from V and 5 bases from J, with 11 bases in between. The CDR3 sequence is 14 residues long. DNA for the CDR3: TGTGCCAGCAGCTTAGAAGGGGTGGTCCACGAGCAGTACTTC. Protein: CASSLEGVVHEQYF.

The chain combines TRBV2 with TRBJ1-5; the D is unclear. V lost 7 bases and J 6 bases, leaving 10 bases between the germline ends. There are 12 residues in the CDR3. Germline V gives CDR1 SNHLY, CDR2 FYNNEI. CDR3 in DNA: TGTGCCAGCAATATTGGTTCTCAGCCCCAGCATTTT. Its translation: CASNIGSQPQHF.

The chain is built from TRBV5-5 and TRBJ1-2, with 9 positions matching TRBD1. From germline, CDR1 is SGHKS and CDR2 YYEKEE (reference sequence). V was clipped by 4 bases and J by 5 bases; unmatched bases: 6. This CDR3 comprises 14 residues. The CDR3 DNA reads TGTGCCAGCAGCCTGACAGGGGGTTTATATGGCTACACCTTC. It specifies CASSLTGGLYGYTF.

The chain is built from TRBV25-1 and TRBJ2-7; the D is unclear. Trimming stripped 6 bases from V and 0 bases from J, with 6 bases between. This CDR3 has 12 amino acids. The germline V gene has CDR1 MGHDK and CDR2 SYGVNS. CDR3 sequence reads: CASRADSYEQYF. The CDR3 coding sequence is TGTGCCAGCAGGGCGGACTCCTACGAGCAGTACTTC.

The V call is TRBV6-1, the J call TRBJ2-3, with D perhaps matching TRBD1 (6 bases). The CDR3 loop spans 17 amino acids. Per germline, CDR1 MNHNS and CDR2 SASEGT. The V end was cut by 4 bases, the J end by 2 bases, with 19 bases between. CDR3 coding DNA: TGTGCCAGCAGTGCCCAACCTTGGCAGGGGATCACAGATACGCAGTATTTT. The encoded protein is CASSAQPWQGITDTQYF.

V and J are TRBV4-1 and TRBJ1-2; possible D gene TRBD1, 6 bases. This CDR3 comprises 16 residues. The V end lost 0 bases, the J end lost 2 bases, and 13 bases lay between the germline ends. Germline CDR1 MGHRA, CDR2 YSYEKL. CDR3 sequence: CASSQDWVGANYGYTF. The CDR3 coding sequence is TGCGCCAGCAGCCAAGATTGGGTGGGGGCCAACTATGGCTACACCTTC.

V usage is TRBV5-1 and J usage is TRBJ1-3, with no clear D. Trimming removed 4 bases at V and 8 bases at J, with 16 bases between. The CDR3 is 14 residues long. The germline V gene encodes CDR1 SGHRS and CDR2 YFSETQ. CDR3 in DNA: TGCGCCAGCAGCCTAAGGACCCCCGAGGACACCATATATTTT. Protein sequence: CASSLRTPEDTIYF.

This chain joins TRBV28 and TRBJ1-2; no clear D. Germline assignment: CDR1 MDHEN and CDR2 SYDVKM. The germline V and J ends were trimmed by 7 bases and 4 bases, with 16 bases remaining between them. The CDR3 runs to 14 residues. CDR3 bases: TGTGCCAGCATCCCTATGGCTGGATCCTATGGCTACACCTTC. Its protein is CASIPMAGSYGYTF.

Here the CDR3 reads CASRWAGGTEAFF. The DNA for the CDR3 is TGTGCCAGCAGGTGGGCAGGGGGCACTGAAGCTTTCTTT. The rearrangement joins TRBV5-4 to TRBJ1-1, with 7 bases identical to TRBD1. The CDR3 contains 13 residues. J lost 4 bases, V lost 5 bases, and 5 bases had no gene match. Germline CDR1 and CDR2: SGHNT and YYREEE (reference sequence).

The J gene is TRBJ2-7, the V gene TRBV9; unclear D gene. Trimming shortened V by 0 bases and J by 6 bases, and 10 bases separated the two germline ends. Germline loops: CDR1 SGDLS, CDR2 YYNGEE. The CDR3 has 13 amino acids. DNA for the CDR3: TGTGCCAGCAGCGTAGAGTCAGGTTTCGAGCAGTACTTC. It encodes CASSVESGFEQYF.